This T cell receptor beta chain was documented in a study of cytomegalovirus exposure and HLA in healthy donors. The ends lost 0 bases at V and 6 bases at J; junction bases unmatched: 7. CDR1 MNHEY and CDR2 SVGAGI come from the germline V gene. This CDR3 spans 16 amino acids. The PCR was carried out with 60 Vbeta primers and 13 Jbeta primers. Method: immunoSEQ multiplex PCR; TCRdb's copy keeps in-frame clones and lacks some. The table records 150,000 or so clones, around 84% of them present only once. The sequence derives from a woman in her thirties or forties in good health and CMV-seronegative. Sequencing used PBMCs. This chain connects TRBV6-5 to TRBJ2-1; 8 bases are a match to TRBD2. The CDR3 DNA sequence: TGTGCCAGCAGTTACTCCGGTGCGGGGGGCCCCAATGAGCAGTTCTTC. This gives the protein CASSYSGAGGPNEQFF.